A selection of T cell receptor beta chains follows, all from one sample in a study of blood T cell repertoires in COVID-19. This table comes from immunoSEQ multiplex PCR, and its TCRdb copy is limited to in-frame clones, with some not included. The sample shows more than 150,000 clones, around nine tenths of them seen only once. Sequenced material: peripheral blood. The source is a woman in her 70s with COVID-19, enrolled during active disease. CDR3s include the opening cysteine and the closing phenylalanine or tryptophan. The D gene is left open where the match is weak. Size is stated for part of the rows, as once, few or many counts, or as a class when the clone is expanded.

CDR3: CASSLAGSGKFNEQFF; DNA: TGTGCCAGCAGCTTAGCGGGCAGCGGAAAATTCAATGAGCAGTTCTTC; V: TRBV7-2; J: TRBJ2-1; D: -; size: -
CDR3: CASSLYSTDSQQYF; DNA: TGTGCCAGCAGCTTATATTCGACAGACAGCCAGCAGTACTTC; V: TRBV11-3; J: TRBJ2-7; D: -; size: few
CDR3: CASSRRQGSTDTQYF; DNA: TGTGCCAGCAGCCGTCGACAGGGAAGCACAGATACGCAGTATTTT; V: TRBV14; J: TRBJ2-3; D: TRBD1; size: -
CDR3: CAGRASGRVLLGIGEFF; DNA: TGTGCCGGAAGGGCTAGCGGGAGGGTTTTGCTGGGTATCGGGGAGTTCTTC; V: TRBV5-6; J: TRBJ2-1; D: TRBD2; size: -
CDR3: CASSQARVTGAGYTF; DNA: TGCGCCAGCAGCCAAGCTAGGGTTACAGGGGCTGGCTACACCTTC; V: TRBV4-1; J: TRBJ1-2; D: TRBD1; size: -
CDR3: CASSPQAGWEPQHF; DNA: TGTGCCAGCTCACCTCAGGCAGGGTGGGAACCCCAGCATTTT; V: TRBV18; J: TRBJ1-5; D: -; size: -
CDR3: CASSLGRGQFF; DNA: TGTGCCAGCAGCTTAGGCAGGGGGCAGTTCTTC; V: TRBV11-2; J: TRBJ2-1; D: -; size: -
CDR3: CASSLVVNTDTQYF; DNA: TGCGCCAGCAGCTTGGTAGTCAACACAGATACGCAGTATTTT; V: TRBV5-1; J: TRBJ2-3; D: -; size: -
CDR3: CASSPPALAVDTQYF; DNA: TGTGCCAGCTCACCACCGGCACTAGCGGTTGATACGCAGTATTTT; V: TRBV18; J: TRBJ2-3; D: TRBD2; size: -
CDR3: CASSLHRGLTEAFF; DNA: TGTGCCAGCAGCCTTCACAGGGGGCTCACTGAAGCTTTCTTT; V: TRBV11-2; J: TRBJ1-1; D: TRBD1; size: few
CDR3: CASSKSPAEIDNQPQHF; DNA: TGTGCCAGCAGCAAATCCCCAGCGGAGATCGACAATCAGCCCCAGCATTTT; V: TRBV21-1; J: TRBJ1-5; D: -; size: -
CDR3: CASSFSGGRGTEAFF; DNA: TGTGCCAGCAGCTTCAGTGGGGGGAGAGGCACTGAAGCTTTCTTT; V: TRBV11-3; J: TRBJ1-1; D: -; size: -
CDR3: CASSLGGGASDYGYTF; DNA: TGCGCCAGCAGCTTGGGCGGGGGGGCCAGCGATTATGGCTACACCTTC; V: TRBV5-1; J: TRBJ1-2; D: -; size: -
CDR3: CASSPDTGFLYEQYF; DNA: TGTGCCAGCAGCCCTGACACGGGGTTCCTCTACGAGCAGTACTTC; V: TRBV11-2; J: TRBJ2-7; D: -; size: -
CDR3: CASNRAGGNEQFF; DNA: TGTGCCAGCAACCGGGCAGGGGGCAATGAGCAGTTCTTC; V: TRBV27; J: TRBJ2-1; D: TRBD1; size: -
CDR3: CASSRQGVGELFF; DNA: TGTGCCAGCAGCCGGCAGGGGGTCGGGGAGCTGTTTTTT; V: TRBV7-9; J: TRBJ2-2; D: TRBD1; size: -
CDR3: CASRPGQSTYEQYF; DNA: TGTGCCAGCAGACCGGGACAATCTACCTACGAGCAGTACTTC; V: TRBV6-6; J: TRBJ2-7; D: -; size: -
CDR3: CASSRQGRTLSGANVLTF; DNA: TGTGCCAGCAGCCGACAGGGCCGGACCCTCTCTGGGGCCAACGTCCTGACTTTC; V: TRBV6-4; J: TRBJ2-6; D: TRBD1; size: -
CDR3: CATSDAWGAGGPTNEQFF; DNA: TGTGCCACCAGTGATGCCTGGGGAGCGGGAGGGCCAACCAATGAGCAGTTCTTC; V: TRBV24-1; J: TRBJ2-1; D: TRBD2; size: -
CDR3: CASSRGTEQPQHF; DNA: TGTGCCAGTAGTAGGGGGACAGAACAGCCCCAGCATTTT; V: TRBV19; J: TRBJ1-5; D: TRBD1; size: few
CDR3: CASSQDWGAGNTIYF; DNA: TGTGCCAGCAGCCAAGATTGGGGGGCTGGAAACACCATATATTTT; V: TRBV14; J: TRBJ1-3; D: -; size: -
CDR3: CASRPGQGTGYTF; DNA: TGTGCCAGCAGACCTGGACAGGGTACTGGCTACACCTTC; V: TRBV6-6; J: TRBJ1-2; D: TRBD1; size: -
CDR3: CASSTRPRTANYGYTF; DNA: TGTGCCAGTAGTACACGACCTCGGACAGCTAACTATGGCTACACCTTC; V: TRBV19; J: TRBJ1-2; D: -; size: -
CDR3: CSAQGQGRAFF; DNA: TGCAGTGCTCAAGGACAGGGGAGAGCTTTCTTT; V: TRBV20-1; J: TRBJ1-1; D: TRBD1; size: -
CDR3: CASSHQSGSSYEQYF; DNA: TGCGCCAGCAGCCACCAAAGCGGGAGCTCCTACGAGCAGTACTTC; V: TRBV5-1; J: TRBJ2-7; D: TRBD2; size: -
CDR3: CASSSHEGALMETQYF; DNA: TGTGCCAGCAGTTCGCACGAGGGGGCGCTTATGGAGACCCAGTACTTC; V: TRBV7-6; J: TRBJ2-5; D: TRBD1; size: once
CDR3: CASSLGQTGELFF; DNA: TGCGCCAGCAGCTTGGGACAAACCGGGGAGCTGTTTTTT; V: TRBV5-1; J: TRBJ2-2; D: -; size: -
CDR3: CASSQGDVETQYF; DNA: TGTGCCAGCAGCCAGGGGGATGTGGAGACCCAGTACTTC; V: TRBV11-3; J: TRBJ2-5; D: TRBD1; size: -
CDR3: CASSGQQGSEQFF; DNA: TGTGCCAGCAGTGGACAACAGGGTAGTGAGCAGTTCTTC; V: TRBV2; J: TRBJ2-1; D: -; size: once
CDR3: CASSGGTGSGNTIYF; DNA: TGTGCCAGCAGTGGGGGGACAGGGTCTGGAAACACCATATATTTT; V: TRBV28; J: TRBJ1-3; D: TRBD1; size: -